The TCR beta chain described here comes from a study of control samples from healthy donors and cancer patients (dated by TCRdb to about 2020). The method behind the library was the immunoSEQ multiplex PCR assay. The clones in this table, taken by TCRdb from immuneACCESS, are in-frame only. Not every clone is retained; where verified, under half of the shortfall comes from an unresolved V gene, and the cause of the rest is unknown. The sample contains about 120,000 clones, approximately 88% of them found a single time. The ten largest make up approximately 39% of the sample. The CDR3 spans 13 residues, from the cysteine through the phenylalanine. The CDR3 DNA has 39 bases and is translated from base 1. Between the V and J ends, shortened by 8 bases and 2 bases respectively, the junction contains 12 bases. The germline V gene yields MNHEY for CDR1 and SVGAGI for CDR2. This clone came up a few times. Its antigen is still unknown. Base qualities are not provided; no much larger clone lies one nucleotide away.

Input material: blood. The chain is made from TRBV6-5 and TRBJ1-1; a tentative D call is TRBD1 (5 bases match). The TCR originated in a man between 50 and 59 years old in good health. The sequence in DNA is TGTGCCAGCGTTCGGGACGGCAACACTGAAGCTTTCTTT. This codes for CASVRDGNTEAFF.